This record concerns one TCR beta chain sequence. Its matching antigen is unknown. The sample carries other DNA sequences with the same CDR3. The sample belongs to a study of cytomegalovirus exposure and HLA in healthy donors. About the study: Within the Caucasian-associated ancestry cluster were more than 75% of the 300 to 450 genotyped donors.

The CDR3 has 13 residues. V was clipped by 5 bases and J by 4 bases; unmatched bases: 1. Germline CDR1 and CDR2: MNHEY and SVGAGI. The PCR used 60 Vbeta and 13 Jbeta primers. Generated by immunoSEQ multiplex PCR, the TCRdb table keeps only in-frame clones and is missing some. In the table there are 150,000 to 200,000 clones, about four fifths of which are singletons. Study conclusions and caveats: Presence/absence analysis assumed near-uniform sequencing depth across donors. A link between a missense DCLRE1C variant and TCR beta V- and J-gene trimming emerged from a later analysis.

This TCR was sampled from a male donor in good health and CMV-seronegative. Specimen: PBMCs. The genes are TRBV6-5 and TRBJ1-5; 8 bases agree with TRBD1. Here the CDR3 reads CASSTGGNQPQHF. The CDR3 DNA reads TGTGCCAGCAGTACAGGGGGGAATCAGCCCCAGCATTTT.